One sample yielded the 20 T cell receptor beta chains listed below, sequenced in a study of CD8+CD57+ T cells in acquired aplastic anemia. Genomic DNA, serving as template, underwent TCR beta VDJ and CDR3 profiling. TCRdb reprocessed the reads with MiXCR, giving one entry per CDR3 protein. Of hundreds of thousands of distinct CDR3 sequences detected, 56% appear once; the ten largest clones hold roughly 8%. Specimen: sorted CD4+, CD8+, or CD8+CD57+ T cells (not recorded which) from PBMCs. These receptors were collected from a human donor with severe aplastic anemia or a healthy control (not recorded which).

This clonotype was seen a single time. The chain carries TRBV12-5 and TRBJ2-3, with D possibly matching TRBD1 (6 bases). Germline V gene lookup returns CDR1 LGHNT and CDR2 FRNRAP. The CDR3 is 16 amino acids. CDR3 sequence: CASSHRAGTWQDTQYF. The CDR3 DNA sequence: TGTGCCAGCAGTCACCGTGCCGGGACATGGCAAGATACGCAGTATTTT.

This clonotype was seen ten or more times. J is TRBJ2-1 and V is TRBV10-3, with D tentatively TRBD1 or TRBD2 (6 bases each). Germline loops: CDR1 ENHRY, CDR2 SYGVKD. The CDR3 has 14 amino acids. Trimming cost V 4 bases and J 4 bases, with 11 bases left between them. CDR3 in amino acids: CAISGGGLYNEQFF. For the CDR3, the DNA is TGTGCCATCAGTGGTGGGGGGCTATACAATGAGCAGTTCTTC.

The V gene is TRBV6-1, the J gene TRBJ2-3; 7 bases are a match to TRBD2. CDR3 length: 15 residues. The germline V gene encodes CDR1 MNHNS and CDR2 SASEGT. Unmatched junction bases numbered 10, after V lost 2 bases and J lost 8 bases. The CDR3 sequence is CASSETSGGDGTQYF. The CDR3 DNA sequence: TGTGCCAGCAGTGAAACGTCGGGGGGAGACGGTACGCAGTATTTT.

This clonotype has a handful of counts. This CDR3 is CATSRDPGDTEAFF. The CDR3 DNA sequence: TGTGCCACCAGCAGGGATCCCGGGGACACTGAAGCTTTCTTT. The chain carries TRBV15 and TRBJ1-1; the D is unclear. This CDR3 comprises 14 residues. Germline CDR1 and CDR2: LNHNV and YYDKDF (reference sequence). Trimming shortened V by 3 bases and J by 3 bases, and 11 bases separated the two germline ends.

There are many counts of this clonotype. The chain links TRBV5-1 to TRBJ2-5; D could derive from TRBD1 or TRBD2 (6 bases each). This CDR3 is built from 15 residues. Germline CDR1 and CDR2: SGHRS and YFSETQ. V was pared by 7 bases and J by 5 bases, with 21 bases between. The CDR3 reads CASATVGGFEETQYF. The CDR3 region has the DNA TGCGCCAGCGCCACTGTGGGGGGCTTTGAGGAGACCCAGTACTTC.

This clonotype has a single count. The chain uses TRBV20-1 and TRBJ2-7, with D perhaps matching TRBD1 (7 bases). Germline assignment: CDR1 DFQATT and CDR2 SNEGSKA (reference sequence). The CDR3 has 14 amino acids. V was cut by 4 bases and J by 5 bases, with 18 bases left in between. Here the CDR3 DNA reads TGCAGTGCTATTCCGGGAGACAGGGTGAACGAGCAGTACTTC. Translation gives CSAIPGDRVNEQYF.

This clonotype was detected once. The rearrangement joins TRBV20-1 to TRBJ2-7, with a tentative D call TRBD2 (5 bases). The CDR3 runs to 13 residues. Trimming removed 5 bases from V and 4 bases from J, with 15 bases in between. The germline gives CDR1 DFQATT, CDR2 SNEGSKA (reference sequence). CDR3 DNA sequence: TGCAGTGCTTCGGGATTTGACGCGTACGAGCAGTACTTC. As protein: CSASGFDAYEQYF.

This clonotype showed up just a few times. The chain combines TRBV29-1 with TRBJ2-5; TRBD1 might be the D (6 bases). The germline gives CDR1 SQVTM, CDR2 ANQGSEA. The ends were cut back, 6 bases at V and 1 base at J, with 12 bases in the middle. The CDR3 sequence is 13 residues long. The CDR3 sequence is CSVRGRFQETQYF. CDR3 bases: TGCAGCGTCAGGGGACGGTTCCAAGAGACCCAGTACTTC. The full variable domain, completed using reference TRBV29-1 and TRBJ2-5, is SAVISQKPSRDICQRGTSLTIQCQVDSQVTMMFWYRQQPGQSLTLIATANQGSEATYESGFVIDKFPISRPNLTFSTLTVSNMSPEDSSIYLCSVRGRFQETQYFGPGTRLLVL.

This clonotype appeared a few times. The chain has TRBV3-1 and TRBJ1-1; D not resolved. The CDR3 is made up of 15 amino acids. Germline assignment: CDR1 LGHDT and CDR2 YNNKEL (reference sequence). Trimming took 8 bases from V and 1 from J, leaving 17 bases between them. The CDR3 DNA reads TGTGCCAGCTCCCACCCTAATCGCGGGAACACTGAAGCTTTCTTT. It translates to CASSHPNRGNTEAFF.

Turning to this clonotype: Its ends do not fully match the called genes, so a read error is possible. The genes are TRBV19 and TRBJ2-6; no firm D call. There are 11 residues in the CDR3. Germline assignment: CDR1 LNHDA and CDR2 SQIVND (reference sequence). CDR3 nucleotides: TGTGCCAGTAGTACCCCCAAAGTCCTGACTTTC. The encoded protein is CASSTPKVLTF.

This sequence joins TRBV2 and TRBJ1-4; D not certain. The V end lost 7 bases, the J end lost 2 bases, and 8 bases lay between the germline ends. The CDR3 is 13 residues long. The germline V gene has CDR1 SNHLY and CDR2 FYNNEI. Here the CDR3 DNA reads TGTGCCAGCACCCTCTGGACTAATGAAAAACTGTTTTTT. It translates to CASTLWTNEKLFF.

This clonotype has only one observation. The chain joins TRBV5-6 to TRBJ2-7, with D maybe TRBD1 (6 bases). Trimming took off 4 bases at V and 4 bases at J, with 24 bases between the two ends. CDR1 and CDR2 from the germline V gene are SGHDT and YYEEEE. This CDR3 comprises 17 residues. CDR3 sequence: CASSTPLTGGYNYEQYF. CDR3 nucleotide sequence: TGTGCCAGCAGCACTCCCTTGACAGGCGGCTATAATTACGAGCAGTACTTC.

V gene TRBV19 combines with J gene TRBJ2-7; TRBD1 matches 7 bases. The CDR3 covers 13 residues. Germline loops: CDR1 LNHDA, CDR2 SQIVND (reference sequence). Germline trimming cut 10 bases from V and 3 bases from J; bases unmatched to any gene: 9. For the CDR3, the DNA is TGTGCCACCTTCACAGGGGTCCTCTACGAGCAGTACTTC. It is translated as CATFTGVLYEQYF.

The gene calls are TRBV19 and TRBJ1-4, with TRBD1 as a possible D gene (5 bases). Deletions cut 5 bases from V and 6 bases from J, with 13 bases between. This CDR3 is built from 14 residues. Per germline, CDR1 LNHDA and CDR2 SQIVND (reference sequence). DNA of the CDR3: TGTGCCAGTAGTCCGGAGGGGCTGCATGAAAAACTGTTTTTT. Translating gives CASSPEGLHEKLFF.

The J gene is TRBJ2-7, the V gene TRBV19, with D possibly matching TRBD1 (6 bases). There are 14 residues in the CDR3. Germline V gene sequence: CDR1 LNHDA, CDR2 SQIVND (reference sequence). Deletions cut 5 bases from V and 0 bases from J, with 11 bases between. The DNA of the CDR3 is TGTGCCAGTAGTGTGTCAGGGGCCTCCTACGAGCAGTACTTC. The encoded protein is CASSVSGASYEQYF.

This clonotype came up many times. V gene TRBV5-1 combines with J gene TRBJ1-1; possibly TRBD1 for D (5 bases). This CDR3 comprises 13 residues. Trimming took 4 bases from V and 3 from J, leaving 10 bases between them. Germline loops: CDR1 SGHRS, CDR2 YFSETQ. CDR3 sequence (DNA): TGCGCCAGCAGCCCGAGCAGGGACACTGAAGCTTTCTTT. The encoded protein is CASSPSRDTEAFF.

The chain combines TRBV4-2 with TRBJ2-7, with 13 bases identical to TRBD2. V was pared by 3 bases and J by 3 bases, with 11 bases of the junction left unmatched. Germline V gene lookup returns CDR1 LGHNA and CDR2 YNFKEQ. This CDR3 region has 18 residues. In DNA, the CDR3 is TGTGCCAGCAGCCAGGGCGGGACTAGCGGGGCGGACCGCTACGAGCAGTACTTC. Translation gives CASSQGGTSGADRYEQYF.

This clonotype was picked up a small number of times. The rearrangement uses TRBV7-2 and TRBJ1-6, with D uncertain. The CDR3 length is 13 residues. Germline lookup yields CDR1 SGHTA and CDR2 FQGNSA. The ends were cut back, 5 bases at V and 10 bases at J, with 12 bases in the middle. CDR3 region: CASSPRTGSPLHF. The DNA of the CDR3 is TGTGCCAGCAGCCCTCGGACGGGATCACCCCTCCACTTT.

Written as DNA, the CDR3 is TGTGCCAGTAGTCAGGGAGGTCTGGCAGAGACCCAGTACTTC. It yields the protein CASSQGGLAETQYF. The chain combines TRBV19 with TRBJ2-5, with TRBD2 as a possible D gene (6 bases). CDR1 and CDR2 (germline): LNHDA, SQIVND (reference sequence). V was clipped by 5 bases and J by 4 bases, with 14 bases between them. This CDR3 contains 14 residues.

In this sample, this clonotype turned up many times. The V gene is TRBV9, the J gene TRBJ1-4; perhaps TRBD1 as D (5 bases). Trimming shortened V by 1 base and J by 5 bases, and 15 bases separated the two germline ends. The CDR3 length is 16 residues. Germline assignment: CDR1 SGDLS and CDR2 YYNGEE. Written as DNA, the CDR3 is TGTGCCAGCAGCGTAAGTCAGGGCAGGGCGAATGAAAAACTGTTTTTT. Translation gives CASSVSQGRANEKLFF. Combining the CDR3 with reference TRBV9 and TRBJ1-4 gives the whole variable domain DSGVTQTPKHLITATGQRVTLRCSPRSGDLSVYWYQQSLDQGLQFLIQYYNGEERAKGNILERFSAQQFPDLHSELNLSSLELGDSALYFCASSVSQGRANEKLFFGSGTQLSVL.